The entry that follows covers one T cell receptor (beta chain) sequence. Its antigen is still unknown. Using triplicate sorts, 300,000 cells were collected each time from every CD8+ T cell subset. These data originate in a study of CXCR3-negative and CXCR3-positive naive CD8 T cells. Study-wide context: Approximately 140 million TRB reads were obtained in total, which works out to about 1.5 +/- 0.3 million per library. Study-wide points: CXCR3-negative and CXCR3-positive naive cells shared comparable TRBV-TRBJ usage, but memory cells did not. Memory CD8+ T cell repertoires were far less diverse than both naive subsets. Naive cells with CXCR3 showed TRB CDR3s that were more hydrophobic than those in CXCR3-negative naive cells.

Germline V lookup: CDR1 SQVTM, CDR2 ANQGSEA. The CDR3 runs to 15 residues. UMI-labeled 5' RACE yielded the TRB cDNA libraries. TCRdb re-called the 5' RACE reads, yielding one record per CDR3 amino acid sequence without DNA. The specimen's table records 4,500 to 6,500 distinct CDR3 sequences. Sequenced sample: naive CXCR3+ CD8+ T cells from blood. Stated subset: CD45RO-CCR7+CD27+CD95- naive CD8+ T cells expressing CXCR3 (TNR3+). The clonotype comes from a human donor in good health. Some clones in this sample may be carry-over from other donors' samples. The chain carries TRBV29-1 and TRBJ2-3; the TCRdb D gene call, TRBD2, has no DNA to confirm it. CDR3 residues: CSVEDAGRSTDTQYF.